This T cell receptor beta chain derives from a study of T cells in Graves' hyperthyroidism and ophthalmopathy. This clonotype showed up just once. What it binds is unknown. General study results and limits: Most expanded thyroid clonotypes above 0.001 also appeared in blood.

The CDR3 regions of TCR beta were amplified from RNA transcripts. In the first-round RT-PCR of the TCR CDR3, the HTBI primer set was used. TCRdb recomputed calls from the multiplex PCR reads with MiXCR, one row per CDR3 protein. Altogether approximately 380,000 distinct CDR3 sequences are present, less than 20% being singletons, with the ten largest covering 35% to 45%. This TCR was sampled from a man aged 18 to 29 with Graves' ophthalmopathy. The sample comprised blood.

CDR3 in amino acids: CASSLVSGGPYNEQFF. The CDR3 region has the DNA TGTGCCAGCAGCTTAGTTAGCGGGGGACCCTACAATGAGCAGTTCTTC. The chain links TRBV11-2 to TRBJ2-1; 9 nucleotides line up with TRBD2. Trimming cost V 1 base and J 2 bases; bases outside gene matches: 3. The CDR3 is 16 residues long. Germline lookup yields CDR1 SGHAT and CDR2 FQNNGV.